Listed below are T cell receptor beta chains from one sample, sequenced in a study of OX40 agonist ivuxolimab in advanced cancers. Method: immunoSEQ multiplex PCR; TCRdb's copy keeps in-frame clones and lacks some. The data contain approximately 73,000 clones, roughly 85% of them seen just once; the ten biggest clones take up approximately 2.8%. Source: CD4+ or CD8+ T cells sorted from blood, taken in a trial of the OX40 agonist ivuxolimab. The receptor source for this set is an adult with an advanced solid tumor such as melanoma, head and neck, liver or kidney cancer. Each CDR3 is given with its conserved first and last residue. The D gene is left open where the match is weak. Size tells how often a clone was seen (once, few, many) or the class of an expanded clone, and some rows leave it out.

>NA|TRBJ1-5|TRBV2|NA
CASSAAFGGNQPQHF
TGTGCCAGCAGTGCGGCCTTTGGGGGGAACCAGCCCCAGCATTTT
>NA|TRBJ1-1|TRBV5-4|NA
CASSLERRNTEAFF
TGTGCCAGCAGCTTGGAGCGGAGGAACACTGAAGCTTTCTTT
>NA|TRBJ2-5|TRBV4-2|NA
CASSEEGPKETQYF
TGTGCCAGCAGCGAAGAGGGCCCGAAAGAGACCCAGTACTTC
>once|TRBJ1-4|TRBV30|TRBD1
CAWRAGTGDEKLFF
TGTGCCTGGAGGGCCGGGACAGGGGATGAAAAACTGTTTTTT
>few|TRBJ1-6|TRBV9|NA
CASSVGLGGPNSPLHF
TGTGCCAGCAGCGTAGGACTCGGGGGTCCCAATTCACCCCTCCACTTT
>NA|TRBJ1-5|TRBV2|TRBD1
CASSIVRGDYGPQHF
TGTGCCAGCAGTATCGTCAGGGGGGATTACGGGCCCCAGCATTTT
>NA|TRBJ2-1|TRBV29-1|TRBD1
CSVSQGATPNEQFF
TGCAGCGTTTCACAGGGGGCAACTCCCAATGAGCAGTTCTTC
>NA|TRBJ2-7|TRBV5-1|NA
CASSSGTSTYEQYF
TGCGCCAGCAGCTCGGGGACTTCCACCTACGAGCAGTACTTC
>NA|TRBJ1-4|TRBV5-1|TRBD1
CASSPEDRVGKLFF
TGCGCCAGCAGCCCGGAGGACAGGGTGGGGAAACTGTTTTTT
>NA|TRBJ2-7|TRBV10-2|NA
CASSGTKSEQYF
TGCGCCAGCAGTGGTACCAAATCCGAGCAGTACTTC
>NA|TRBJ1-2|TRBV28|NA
CASGGTVNYGYTF
TGTGCCAGCGGTGGGACGGTAAACTATGGCTACACCTTC
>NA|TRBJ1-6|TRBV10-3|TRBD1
CATTGTGYNSPLHF
TGTGCCACGACCGGGACAGGGTATAATTCACCCCTCCACTTT
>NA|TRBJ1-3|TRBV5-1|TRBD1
CASSGTGVPGNTIYF
TGCGCCAGCAGCGGAACAGGGGTGCCTGGAAACACCATATATTTT
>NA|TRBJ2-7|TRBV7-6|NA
CASSLGAARVHEQYF
TGTGCCAGCAGCTTAGGAGCAGCCAGGGTCCACGAGCAGTACTTC
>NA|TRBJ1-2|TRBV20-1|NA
CSAHQGRGYTF
TGCAGTGCGCATCAGGGGCGAGGCTACACCTTC
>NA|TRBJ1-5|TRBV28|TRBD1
CASNTQGAAVQPQHF
TGTGCCAGCAACACTCAGGGGGCCGCCGTCCAGCCCCAGCATTTT
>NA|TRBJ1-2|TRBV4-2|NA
CASSQETGSYTF
TGTGCCAGCAGCCAAGAAACAGGTAGCTACACCTTC
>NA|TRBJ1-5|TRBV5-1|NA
CASSLAGQRNQPQHF
TGCGCCAGCAGCTTGGCCGGGCAGCGCAATCAGCCCCAGCATTTT
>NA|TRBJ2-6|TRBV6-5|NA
CAVAGANVLTF
TGTGCTGTCGCCGGGGCCAACGTCCTGACTTTC
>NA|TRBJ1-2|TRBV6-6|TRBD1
CASRGDRVNYGYTF
TGTGCCAGCAGGGGGGACAGGGTTAACTATGGCTACACCTTC
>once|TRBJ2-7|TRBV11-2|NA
CASSQTQGWYEQYF
TGTGCCAGCAGCCAAACACAGGGATGGTACGAGCAGTACTTC
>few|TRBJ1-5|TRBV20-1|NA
CSARTGETQHF
TGCAGTGCTAGAACGGGGGAGACCCAGCATTTT
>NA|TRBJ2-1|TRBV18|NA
CASSPLHSNEQFF
TGTGCCAGCTCACCACTGCACTCCAATGAGCAGTTCTTC
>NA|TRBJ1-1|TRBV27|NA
CASSSPPGLLNTEAFF
TGTGCCAGCAGTTCACCCCCGGGACTTTTGAACACTGAAGCTTTCTTT
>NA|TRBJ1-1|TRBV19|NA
CASSSRGDGTEAFF
TGTGCCAGTAGTAGTAGGGGGGATGGAACTGAAGCTTTCTTT
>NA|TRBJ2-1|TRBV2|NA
CASSERDEQFF
TGTGCCAGCAGTGAGCGGGATGAGCAGTTCTTC
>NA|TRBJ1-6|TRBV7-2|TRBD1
CASSPRARGTNSPLHF
TGTGCCAGCAGCCCCCGGGCCAGGGGGACGAATTCACCCCTCCACTTT
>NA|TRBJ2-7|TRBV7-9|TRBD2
CASSFGRDYEQYF
TGTGCCAGCAGTTTCGGGAGGGATTACGAGCAGTACTTC
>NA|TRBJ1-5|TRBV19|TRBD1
CASSMGTGNKPQHF
TGTGCCAGTAGTATGGGGACAGGGAACAAGCCCCAGCATTTT
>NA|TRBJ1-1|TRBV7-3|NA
CASSPGGSPNTEAFF
TGTGCCAGCAGCCCGGGGGGCAGTCCGAACACTGAAGCTTTCTTT
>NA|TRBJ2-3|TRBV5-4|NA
CASSRDITDTQYF
TGTGCCAGCAGCCGGGACATCACAGATACGCAGTATTTT
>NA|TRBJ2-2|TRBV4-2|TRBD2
CASSRPVNSRASGRIDTGELFF
TGTGCCAGCAGCCGACCGGTGAACTCGAGGGCTAGCGGGCGGATTGACACCGGGGAGCTGTTTTTT
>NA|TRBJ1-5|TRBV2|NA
CASSEAPSNQPQHF
TGTGCCAGCAGTGAAGCCCCTAGCAATCAGCCCCAGCATTTT
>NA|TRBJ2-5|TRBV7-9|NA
CASSLGSPGGETQYF
TGTGCCAGCAGCTTAGGTTCTCCTGGGGGCGAGACCCAGTACTTC
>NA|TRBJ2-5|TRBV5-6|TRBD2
CASSLVVQGGVGTQYF
TGTGCCAGCAGCTTGGTAGTCCAGGGAGGGGTAGGGACCCAGTACTTC
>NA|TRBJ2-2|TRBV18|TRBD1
CASSPSDRGANTGELFF
TGTGCCAGCTCACCTTCGGACAGGGGTGCGAACACCGGGGAGCTGTTTTTT
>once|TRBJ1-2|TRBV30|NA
CAWGQQISYGYTF
TGTGCCTGGGGACAGCAAATTTCCTATGGCTACACCTTC
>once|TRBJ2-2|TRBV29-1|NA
CSVEVAEGFTGELFF
TGCAGCGTTGAAGTTGCAGAGGGCTTCACCGGGGAGCTGTTTTTT
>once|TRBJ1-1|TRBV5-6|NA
CASSLGVPRNTEAFF
TGTGCCAGCAGCCTTGGGGTACCCAGGAACACTGAAGCTTTCTTT
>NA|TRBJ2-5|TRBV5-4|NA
CASSRSQETQYF
TGTGCCAGCAGCCGTTCGCAAGAGACCCAGTACTTC
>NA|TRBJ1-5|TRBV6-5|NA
CASTATLNQPQHF
TGTGCCAGCACCGCCACACTTAATCAGCCCCAGCATTTT
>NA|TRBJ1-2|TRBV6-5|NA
CASSPVNYGYTF
TGTGCCAGCAGCCCTGTGAACTATGGCTACACCTTC
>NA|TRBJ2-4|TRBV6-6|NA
CASSKTSGSPTKYF
TGTGCCAGCAGCAAAACCTCAGGGAGTCCCACGAAGTACTTC
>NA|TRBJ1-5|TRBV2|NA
CASGTREGNQPQHF
TGTGCCAGCGGCACACGGGAGGGCAATCAGCCCCAGCATTTT
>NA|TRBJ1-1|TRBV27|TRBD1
CASSLKDRVKAFF
TGTGCCAGCAGTTTAAAGGACAGGGTAAAAGCTTTCTTT
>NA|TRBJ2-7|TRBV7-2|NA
CASSPTVTYEQYF
TGTGCCAGCAGCCCGACAGTAACCTACGAGCAGTACTTC
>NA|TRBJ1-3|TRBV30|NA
CAWSAQGAGNTIYF
TGTGCCTGGAGTGCCCAGGGAGCTGGAAACACCATATATTTT
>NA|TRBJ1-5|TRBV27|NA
CASSSHYYGGASPQHF
TGTGCCAGCAGTTCTCACTACTATGGGGGGGCCTCGCCCCAGCATTTT
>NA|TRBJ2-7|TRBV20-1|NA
CSARNSREQYF
TGCAGTGCTAGAAACTCGAGGGAGCAGTACTTC
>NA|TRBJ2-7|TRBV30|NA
CAWSRASSYEQYF
TGTGCCTGGAGTAGGGCGAGCTCCTACGAGCAGTACTTC
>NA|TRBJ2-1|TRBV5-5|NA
CASSFLVGQVMGNEQFF
TGTGCCAGCAGCTTCTTGGTTGGGCAGGTAATGGGGAATGAGCAGTTCTTC
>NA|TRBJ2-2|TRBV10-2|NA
CASSEVPKGTGELFF
TGCGCCAGCAGTGAAGTGCCGAAAGGCACCGGGGAGCTGTTTTTT
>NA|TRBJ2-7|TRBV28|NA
CASYPAAADEQYF
TGTGCCAGTTACCCGGCGGCAGCCGACGAGCAGTACTTT
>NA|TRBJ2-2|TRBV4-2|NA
CASSQVGKVAGELFF
TGTGCCAGCAGCCAAGTCGGCAAAGTGGCCGGGGAGCTGTTTTTT